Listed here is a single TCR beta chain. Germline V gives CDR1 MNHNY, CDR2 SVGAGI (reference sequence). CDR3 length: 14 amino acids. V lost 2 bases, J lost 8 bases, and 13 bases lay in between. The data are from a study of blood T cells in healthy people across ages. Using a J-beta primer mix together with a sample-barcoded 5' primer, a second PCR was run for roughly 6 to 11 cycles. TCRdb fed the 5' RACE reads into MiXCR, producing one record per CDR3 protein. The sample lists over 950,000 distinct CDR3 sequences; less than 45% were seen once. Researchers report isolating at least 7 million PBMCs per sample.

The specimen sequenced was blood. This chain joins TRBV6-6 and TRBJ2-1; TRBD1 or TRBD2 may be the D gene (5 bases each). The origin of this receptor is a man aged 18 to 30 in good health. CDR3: CASSYDWGFDEQFF. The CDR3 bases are TGTGCCAGCAGTTACGATTGGGGGTTCGATGAGCAGTTCTTC.